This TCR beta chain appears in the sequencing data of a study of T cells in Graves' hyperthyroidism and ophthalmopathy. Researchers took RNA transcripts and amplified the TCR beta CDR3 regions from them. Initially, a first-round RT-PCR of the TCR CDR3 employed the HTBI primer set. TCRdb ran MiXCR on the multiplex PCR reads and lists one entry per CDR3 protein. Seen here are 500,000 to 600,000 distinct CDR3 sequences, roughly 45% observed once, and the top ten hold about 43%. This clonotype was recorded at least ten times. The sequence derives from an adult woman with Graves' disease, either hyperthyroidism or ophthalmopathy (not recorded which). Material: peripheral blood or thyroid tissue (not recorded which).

CDR3 sequence: CSVRGTMNTEAFF. The CDR3 DNA reads as TGCAGCGTCAGGGGAACAATGAACACTGAAGCTTTCTTT. The chain uses TRBV29-1 and TRBJ1-1, with D perhaps TRBD1 (6 bases). The CDR3 is 13 residues long. The V gene lost 6 bases and the J gene lost 0 bases, with 11 bases spanning the gap. CDR1 is SQVTM and CDR2 is ANQGSEA in the germline V gene.